The sequence of this T cell receptor beta chain was determined in a study of blood T cell repertoires in COVID-19. Using immunoSEQ multiplex PCR, the repertoire was profiled, and TCRdb retains in-frame clones only, with some absent. The data show under 55,000 clones, around 85% seen once. Germline-derived CDR1 and CDR2 are SEHNR and FQNEAQ (reference sequence). Trimming cost V 0 bases and J 8 bases, with 7 bases left between them. The CDR3 contains 13 residues. The material sequenced was peripheral blood. This receptor was obtained from a human donor in a cohort sampled during active COVID-19. J is TRBJ1-4 and V is TRBV7-9, with D possibly matching TRBD1 (5 bases). The CDR3 nucleotides are TGTGCCAGCAGCTTAGCCGGGGGGGAAAAACTGTTTTTT. Translating it yields CASSLAGGEKLFF.